This entry features one TCR beta chain sequence. The clone's antigen remains unknown. Within one base of it there is no much larger clone, and no base qualities were kept. These data belong to a study of T cell responses to AZD1222 COVID-19 vaccine (dated by TCRdb to the early 2020s). Broadly, across the study: AZD1222 recipients whose second dose came at about 4 weeks and those whose second dose came at about 12 weeks were combined into one group, since spike-specific TCR depth and breadth did not differ between the two schedules. A total of 233 trial participants underwent TCR sequencing, of whom around 200 received two doses of AZD1222 and around 26 received two doses of the MenACWY control vaccine. Enrollment into the trials was organized by age into subgroups of 18-55, 56-69 and 70-plus years, and those subgroups contained roughly 140, 27 and 60 TCR-sequenced participants, respectively. Points the paper makes about the study in general: Most participants were white British and females outnumbered males, and the authors suggested that clonal diversity may have been underestimated. No day 14 peak-response samples were available, so repertoires were characterized only after the peak T cell response. CD4 TCRs associated with the vaccine covered the entire spike protein, and the dominant responses were in regions 160-218 and 743-854. After two AZD1222 doses, both the breadth and the depth of spike-specific TCRs were significantly higher than at day 0 and than in MenACWY recipients. The 56-69-year group was small, and its depth increase did not reach significance, likely because of low power. Conclusions about previously exposed vaccinees are limited, since just five to seven AZD1222 recipients were seropositive for SARS-CoV-2 at baseline. Reportedly, almost half of the unique spike-specific TCRs recognized epitopes lying outside the regions that are mutated in the B.1.351 and B.1.1.7 variants.

The germline V gene supplies CDR1 KGHSH and CDR2 LQKENI. Including cysteine and phenylalanine, the CDR3 has 14 amino acids. CDR3 DNA is the only sequence kept; it has 42 bases, read in frame from the first base. Trimming leaves V shorter by 2 bases and J shorter by 2 bases, with the junction holding 2 bases beyond the gene matches. The CDR3 regions of human TCRbeta chains were subjected to immunosequencing. The authors' pipeline ran thus. TCRs in the repertoires were compared against a reference library of SARS-CoV-2-specific TCRs that had been generated with the MIRA antigen-specificity platform. Breadth was defined as the fraction of unique TCRs that were SARS-CoV-2-associated, and depth was defined as the fraction of total T cells that were SARS-CoV-2-associated. Using the MIRA data, every spike-specific TCR was mapped to the spike region that the TCR reacted to and assigned to either a CD4 or a CD8 class. Log10-transformed breadth and depth values were compared by one-way ANOVA with Sidak's multiple comparisons tests. Here the immuneACCESS table is served through TCRdb, limited to in-frame sequences with V and J called. Missing clones are a known gap in these copies; in checked studies unresolved V genes cover under half, and the rest lacks a known reason. The V and J calls and clone size come from that table; D and trimming were worked out from the DNA. This sample holds some 150,000 clones; about 88% were observed only once. The leading ten clones occupy over 3.5% of the sample.

Sample time point, as interpreted from the label and publication: baseline before first vaccination. The vaccinee samples were drawn from two UK trials, COV001 and COV002, one of which was a single-blind randomized controlled phase 2/3 trial testing AZD1222 (ChAdOx1 nCoV-19) in healthy adults. For TCRbeta chain sequencing, PBMC samples from trial participants were taken at day 0 and at day 28 after the second dose. Specimen: peripheral blood, collected on day 0 of AZD1222 vaccination. This receptor was taken from an adult in good health. The sequence links TRBV18 to TRBJ2-7; 8 bases in the middle match TRBD2. The nucleotide sequence is TGTGCCAGCTCACCAACGGGGGGGCCCTACGAGCAGTACTTC. Translated, it gives CASSPTGGPYEQYF.